The rows below give T cell receptor beta chains drawn from one sample of a study of blood T cell repertoires in COVID-19. TCRdb's table, derived via immunoSEQ multiplex PCR, lists solely in-frame clones and lacks some. There are approximately 250,000 clones in the sample; 80% to 95% occur only once, and roughly 2.9% lies in the top ten. The specimen sequenced was PBMCs or T cells enriched from blood (not recorded which). The receptors derive from a man in his forties who had been exposed to COVID-19. CDR3s include the opening cysteine and the closing phenylalanine or tryptophan. D genes are given only for firm matches. Only some rows state a clone size, as once, few, many or a class for expanded clones.

d_gene | j_gene | v_gene | abundance | CDR3aa | CDR3nt
TRBD2 | TRBJ2-1 | TRBV15 | - | CATSRDLAGGDHEQFF | TGTGCCACCAGCAGAGACTTAGCGGGAGGGGATCATGAGCAGTTCTTC
TRBD1 | TRBJ2-7 | TRBV4-2 | - | CASSQMGQGRREQYF | TGTGCCAGCAGCCAAATGGGACAGGGAAGACGCGAGCAGTACTTC
TRBD2 | TRBJ2-1 | TRBV10-2 | - | CASSASGTSGRAMIYNEQFF | TGCGCCAGCAGTGCCTCGGGGACTAGCGGGAGGGCCATGATCTACAATGAGCAGTTCTTC
TRBD2 | TRBJ2-1 | TRBV28 | - | CASSTLAGAGSYNEQFF | TGTGCCAGCAGTACGCTAGCGGGAGCAGGCTCCTACAATGAGCAGTTCTTC
TRBD1 | TRBJ1-2 | TRBV29-1 | few | CSVVGQGSLKNYGYTF | TGCAGCGTTGTCGGACAGGGAAGCCTTAAGAACTATGGCTACACCTTC
TRBD2 | TRBJ2-7 | TRBV5-5 | once | CASSSGTNYEQYF | TGTGCCAGCAGCTCCGGGACTAACTACGAGCAGTACTTC
- | TRBJ2-1 | TRBV30 | - | CAWRYYNEQFF | TGTGCCTGGAGATACTACAATGAGCAGTTCTTC
- | TRBJ1-1 | TRBV28 | - | CASATSGTSEAFF | TGTGCCAGCGCAACATCGGGGACATCTGAAGCTTTCTTT
TRBD2 | TRBJ2-3 | TRBV7-2 | - | CASSDFGGRALDTQYF | TGTGCCAGCAGTGACTTCGGCGGGAGGGCCTTAGATACGCAGTATTTT
- | TRBJ1-1 | TRBV2 | - | CASSELEDTEAFF | TGTGCCAGCAGTGAGTTGGAGGACACTGAAGCTTTCTTT
- | TRBJ2-2 | TRBV9 | - | CASSPQTNTGELFF | TGTGCCAGCAGCCCTCAGACGAACACCGGGGAGCTGTTTTTT
- | TRBJ2-7 | TRBV11-2 | - | CASSLGGPAEQYF | TGTGCCAGCAGCTTGGGCGGGCCCGCCGAGCAGTACTTC
- | TRBJ2-1 | TRBV5-6 | medium-sized | CASSLVRNEQFF | TGTGCCAGCAGCTTGGTTCGCAATGAGCAGTTCTTC
- | TRBJ1-3 | TRBV11-2 | - | CASSLLFSGNTIYF | TGTGCCAGCAGCCTCCTTTTCTCTGGAAACACCATATATTTT
- | TRBJ1-6 | TRBV11-2 | - | CASSLGSVENSPLHF | TGTGCCAGCAGCTTAGGGAGTGTCGAGAATTCACCCCTCCACTTT
TRBD1 | TRBJ1-6 | TRBV4-2 | - | CASSTQTGQDSPLHF | TGTGCCAGCAGCACCCAGACCGGACAGGATTCACCCCTCCACTTT
TRBD2 | TRBJ2-7 | TRBV11-2 | - | CASSLGSSGGAYEQYF | TGTGCCAGCAGCTTAGGGAGTAGCGGGGGAGCCTACGAGCAGTACTTC
- | TRBJ2-7 | TRBV5-1 | - | CASSSTATYEQYF | TGCGCCAGCAGCTCGACTGCTACCTACGAGCAGTACTTC
TRBD1 | TRBJ2-5 | TRBV6-5 | - | CASSLGQGGVETQYF | TGTGCCAGCAGTTTGGGACAGGGGGGTGTGGAGACCCAGTACTTC
TRBD1 | TRBJ2-7 | TRBV11-3 | - | CASSLRDSAYEQYF | TGTGCCAGCAGCCTCCGGGACAGCGCCTACGAGCAGTACTTC
TRBD1 | TRBJ2-6 | TRBV4-1 | - | CASSQGGPGQGAKGANVLTF | TGCGCCAGCAGCCAAGGGGGACCGGGACAGGGGGCAAAAGGGGCCAACGTCCTGACTTTC
- | TRBJ1-5 | TRBV7-2 | - | CASSLEGQGSNQPQHF | TGTGCCAGCAGCTTAGAAGGTCAGGGGAGCAATCAGCCCCAGCATTTT
TRBD2 | TRBJ2-3 | TRBV30 | few | CAWSRSGRADTQYF | TGTGCCTGGAGTCGGAGCGGGAGGGCAGATACGCAGTATTTT
- | TRBJ2-1 | TRBV11-2 | few | CASNPRDNEQFF | TGTGCCAGCAATCCCAGGGACAATGAGCAGTTCTTC
- | TRBJ2-2 | TRBV27 | - | CASSFYRTNTGELFF | TGTGCCAGCAGTTTTTACAGGACGAACACCGGGGAGCTGTTTTTT
- | TRBJ2-1 | TRBV21-1 | - | CASKPRQIEYNEQFF | TGTGCCAGCAAACCGAGACAGATTGAGTACAATGAGCAGTTCTTC
- | TRBJ1-2 | TRBV5-6 | - | CASSRDTEGGYTF | TGTGCCAGCAGCAGAGACACGGAAGGAGGCTACACCTTC
- | TRBJ2-7 | TRBV6-6 | - | CASSYEERQLYEQYF | TGTGCCAGCAGTTACGAGGAACGGCAGCTCTACGAGCAGTACTTC
- | TRBJ1-6 | TRBV7-9 | - | CASSLADINSPLHF | TGTGCCAGCAGCTTAGCTGACATAAATTCACCCCTCCACTTT
- | TRBJ1-2 | TRBV30 | - | CARRFQGREGYTF | TGTGCCCGCCGTTTTCAGGGGAGGGAAGGCTACACCTTC
TRBD2 | TRBJ2-3 | TRBV27 | - | CASSPLRTSGSRAHAQYF | TGTGCCAGCAGTCCCCTTCGGACTAGCGGGAGCCGTGCCCATGCGCAGTATTTT
- | TRBJ1-4 | TRBV7-9 | - | CASSVRTDEKLFF | TGTGCCAGCAGCGTCAGGACAGACGAAAAACTGTTTTTT
TRBD1 | TRBJ1-1 | TRBV18 | - | CASSPQGQGGTEAFF | TGTGCCAGCTCACCCCAGGGACAGGGGGGCACTGAAGCTTTCTTT
- | TRBJ1-6 | TRBV13 | - | CASSLGSAELHF | TGTGCCAGCAGCTTAGGGAGCGCAGAACTCCACTTT
TRBD2 | TRBJ2-3 | TRBV2 | - | CASSERGGRADTQYF | TGTGCCAGCAGTGAAAGGGGCGGGAGGGCAGATACGCAGTATTTT
TRBD1 | TRBJ1-1 | TRBV2 | - | CASSEAVQGATEAFF | TGTGCCAGCAGTGAAGCAGTCCAGGGGGCAACTGAAGCTTTCTTT